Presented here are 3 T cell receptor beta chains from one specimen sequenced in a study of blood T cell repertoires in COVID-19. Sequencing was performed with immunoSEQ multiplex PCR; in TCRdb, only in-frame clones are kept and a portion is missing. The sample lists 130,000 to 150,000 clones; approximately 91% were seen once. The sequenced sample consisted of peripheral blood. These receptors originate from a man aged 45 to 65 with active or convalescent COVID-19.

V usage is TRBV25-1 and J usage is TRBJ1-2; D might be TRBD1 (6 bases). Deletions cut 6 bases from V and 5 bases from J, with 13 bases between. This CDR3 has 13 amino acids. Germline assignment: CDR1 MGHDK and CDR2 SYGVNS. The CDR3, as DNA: TGTGCCAGCAGGAATCCAGGACAGTATGGCTACACCTTC. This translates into CASRNPGQYGYTF.

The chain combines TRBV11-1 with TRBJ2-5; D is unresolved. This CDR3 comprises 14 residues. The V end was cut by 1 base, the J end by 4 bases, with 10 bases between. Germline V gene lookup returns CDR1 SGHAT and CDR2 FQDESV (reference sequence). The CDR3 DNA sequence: TGTGCCAGCAGCTTAGATCCTAAACCAGAGACCCAGTACTTC. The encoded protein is CASSLDPKPETQYF.

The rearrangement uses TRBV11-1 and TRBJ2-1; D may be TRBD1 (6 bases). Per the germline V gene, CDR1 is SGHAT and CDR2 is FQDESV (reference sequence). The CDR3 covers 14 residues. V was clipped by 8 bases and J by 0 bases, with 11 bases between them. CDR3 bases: TGTGCCAGCTCCCGCAGGGGCTCCTACAATGAGCAGTTCTTC. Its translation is CASSRRGSYNEQFF.